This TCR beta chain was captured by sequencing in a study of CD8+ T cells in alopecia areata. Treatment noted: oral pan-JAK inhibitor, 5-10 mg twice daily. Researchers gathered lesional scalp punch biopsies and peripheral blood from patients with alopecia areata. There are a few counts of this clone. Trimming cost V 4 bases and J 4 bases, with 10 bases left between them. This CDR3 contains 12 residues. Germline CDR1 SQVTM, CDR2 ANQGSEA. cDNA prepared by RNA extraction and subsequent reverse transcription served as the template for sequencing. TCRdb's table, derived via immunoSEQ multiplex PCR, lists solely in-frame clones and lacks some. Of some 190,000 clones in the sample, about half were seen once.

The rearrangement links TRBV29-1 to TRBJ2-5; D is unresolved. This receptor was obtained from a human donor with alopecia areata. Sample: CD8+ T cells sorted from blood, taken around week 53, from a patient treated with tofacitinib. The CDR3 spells CSVVPNSETQYF. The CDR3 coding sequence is TGCAGCGTTGTCCCCAATTCAGAGACCCAGTACTTC. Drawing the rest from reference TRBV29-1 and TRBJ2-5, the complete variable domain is SAVISQKPSRDICQRGTSLTIQCQVDSQVTMMFWYRQQPGQSLTLIATANQGSEATYESGFVIDKFPISRPNLTFSTLTVSNMSPEDSSIYLCSVVPNSETQYFGPGTRLLVL.